The clone carrying this T cell receptor beta chain appeared once. Germline and junction disagree at one end, which may indicate a read error. The V gene's germline CDR1 is SGHRS and CDR2 YFSETQ. The CDR3 length is 15 residues. These data belong to a study of blood T cells in healthy people across ages. About the study: Capture via template switching afforded approximately one barcoded beta molecule per two T cells.

The authors ran a second PCR of 7 to 11 cycles using a sample-barcoded 5' primer and a J-beta primer mix. One entry per CDR3 protein results from TCRdb running MiXCR on the 5' RACE reads. The sample consists of about 640,000 distinct CDR3 sequences, about 30% of them appearing once. The receptor comes from a woman of 80 years or more in good health. Sequencing was done on a sample of blood. The chain couples TRBV5-1 to TRBJ1-2, with D possibly being TRBD1 (6 bases). The CDR3 sequence is CASSPIQGPGYGYTF. The DNA for the CDR3 is TGCGCCAGCAGCCCCATACAGGGTCCCGGCTATGGTTACACCTTC.